Listed here are 26 T cell receptor beta chains from one sample, sequenced in a study of regulatory T cells in long-lasting Graves disease. Researchers made TCR beta libraries by using iRepertoire HTBI primers and running Arm-PCR on CDR3 regions. TCRdb processed the multiplex PCR reads anew with MiXCR; each CDR3 protein has one entry. The sample includes about 470,000 distinct CDR3 sequences, about 22% of them seen just once. Time point defined: persistent/refractory GD, antithyroid drugs over 5 years with positive TRAb. The TCR library was prepared using RNA isolated from PBMCs. The material was peripheral blood mononuclear cells (PBMCs), obtained when the disease was refractory, from a patient treated with antithyroid drugs. The source is a female donor with Graves disease.

This clonotype was seen repeatedly, ten times or more. The chain joins TRBV12-3 or TRBV12-4 to TRBJ2-2; 12 bases line up with TRBD2. This CDR3 has 15 amino acids. V dropped 3 bases and J dropped 8; count of bases not matched to a gene: 4. CDR3 sequence: CASSLGTSGRGELFF. DNA for the CDR3: TGTGCCAGCAGTTTGGGAACTAGCGGGAGGGGGGAGCTGTTTTTT.

The V gene is TRBV28, the J gene TRBJ1-2, with no clear D. The ends were cut back, 6 bases at V and 4 bases at J, with 15 bases in the middle. The germline CDR1 and CDR2 sequences are MDHEN and SYDVKM. The CDR3 has 14 amino acids. The CDR3 DNA reads as TGTGCCAGCAGGACTGTCAAGGCAAGCTATGGCTACACCTTC. This sequence encodes CASRTVKASYGYTF.

Concerning this clonotype itself: A much more abundant neighbour one base away suggests this may be a read error. The V call is TRBV6-1, the J call TRBJ2-4, with D maybe TRBD1 (5 bases). In germline, CDR1 is MNHNS, CDR2 SASEGT. The CDR3 sequence is 14 residues long. CDR3 nucleotides: TGTGCCAGCAGCGAAGGATATGACCAAGGGGTTCAGTACTTC. Protein product: CASSEGYDQGVQYF.

This clonotype was seen repeatedly, ten times or more. The rearrangement joins TRBV28 to TRBJ1-5; D is perhaps TRBD1 (6 bases). Per germline, CDR1 MDHEN and CDR2 SYDVKM. Trimming took 4 bases from V and 7 from J, leaving 8 bases between them. CDR3 length equals 12 residues. The CDR3 loop is CASSSGEQPQHF. The DNA for the CDR3 is TGTGCCAGCAGTTCAGGGGAACAGCCCCAGCATTTT.

The table lists this clonotype with many counts. V is TRBV12-3 or TRBV12-4 and J is TRBJ1-1; D ambiguous. Between the trimmed V and J ends, which lost 6 bases and 8 bases, there was a span of 10 bases. This CDR3 is 11 amino acids long. The CDR3 sequence is CASRKGVEAFF. The CDR3, as DNA: TGTGCCAGCAGAAAGGGTGTGGAAGCTTTCTTT.

This clonotype has at least ten counts. The chain links TRBV28 to TRBJ1-2; TRBD1 matches 8 bases. The CDR3 is made up of 11 amino acids. The germline gives CDR1 MDHEN, CDR2 SYDVKM. The V segment lost 8 bases and the J segment 8 bases; nucleotides outside the gene matches: 4. The CDR3, as DNA: TGTGCCAGCCAGGGGGCATGGGGCTACACCTTC. Amino acids: CASQGAWGYTF.

This clonotype was found a few times. The chain couples TRBV6-5 to TRBJ2-7; D is uncertain. Germline V gene sequence: CDR1 MNHEY, CDR2 SVGAGI. This CDR3 is 14 amino acids long. Trimming stripped 4 bases from V and 5 bases from J, with 15 bases between. Here the CDR3 reads CASSWSGLGNEQYF. The CDR3 DNA sequence: TGTGCCAGCAGTTGGTCTGGGCTTGGTAACGAGCAGTACTTC.

At least ten counts were recorded for this clonotype. J is TRBJ1-6 and V is TRBV3-1; 8 nucleotides line up with TRBD1. The CDR3 is made up of 14 amino acids. J lost 9 bases, V lost 4 bases, and 5 bases had no gene match. In germline, CDR1 is LGHDT, CDR2 YNNKEL (reference sequence). This CDR3 reads CASSLDRGTSPLHF. The CDR3 DNA is TGTGCCAGCAGCCTTGACAGGGGAACTTCACCCCTCCACTTT.

V gene TRBV7-9 combines with J gene TRBJ1-2; no clear D gene. The V end was cut by 1 base, the J end by 3 bases, with 6 bases between. Germline CDR1 is SEHNR and CDR2 is FQNEAQ (reference sequence). The CDR3 totals 13 residues. This CDR3 is CASSLDQHYGYTF. CDR3 bases: TGTGCCAGCAGCTTAGATCAGCACTATGGCTACACCTTC.

The J gene is TRBJ1-2, the V gene TRBV20-1; D remains ambiguous. The CDR3 has 13 amino acids. The germline V gene has CDR1 DFQATT and CDR2 SNEGSKA (reference sequence). V gave up 4 bases and J gave up 0 bases, with 9 bases separating them. The CDR3 nucleotides read TGCAGTGCTAACGAGGGCGCTAACTATGGCTACACCTTC. Its translation is CSANEGANYGYTF.

This clonotype has more than one count but fewer than ten. The chain combines TRBV4-1 with TRBJ1-5; no definite D call. CDR3 length equals 14 residues. Germline CDR1 reads MGHRA; CDR2 reads YSYEKL. V was shortened by 1 base and J by 3 bases, with 7 bases between the two germline ends. The CDR3 is CASSQGPYNQPQHF. In DNA, the CDR3 is TGCGCCAGCAGCCAAGGTCCGTACAATCAGCCCCAGCATTTT.

This clonotype was picked up a small number of times. The chain has TRBV2 and TRBJ2-7; tentative D call: TRBD2 (6 bases). The V end was cut by 6 bases, the J end by 2 bases, with 14 bases between. Germline V lookup: CDR1 SNHLY, CDR2 FYNNEI. The CDR3 totals 14 residues. The CDR3 DNA is TGTGCCAGCAGCGAGACTAGACGACCCTACGAGCAGTACTTC. Translating it yields CASSETRRPYEQYF.

At least ten counts were recorded for this clonotype. The chain joins TRBV19 to TRBJ2-7; 9 positions agree with TRBD1. The V gene's germline CDR1 is LNHDA and CDR2 SQIVND (reference sequence). V was pared by 5 bases and J by 3 bases, with 8 bases of the junction left unmatched. CDR3 size: 15 residues. The CDR3: CASSSTDRGVYEQYF. CDR3 coding DNA: TGTGCCAGTAGTTCCACGGACAGGGGCGTCTACGAGCAGTACTTC.

This clonotype showed up just a few times. The genes are TRBV19 and TRBJ1-2, with a weak D call TRBD1 (6 bases). Germline assignment: CDR1 LNHDA and CDR2 SQIVND (reference sequence). V lost 5 bases and J 8 bases, leaving 15 bases between the germline ends. The CDR3 runs to 13 residues. CDR3 sequence reads: CASSGTGRAGYTF. CDR3 DNA: TGTGCCAGTAGTGGAACAGGGAGAGCGGGCTACACCTTC.

A word on this clonotype: This may be a read error, as it is one base from a much larger clone. This chain uses TRBV6-1 with TRBJ1-6; 8 nucleotides align to TRBD1. The CDR3 is made up of 14 amino acids. CDR1 MNHNS and CDR2 SASEGT come from the germline V gene. This CDR3 is CAGRTLTGDSPLHF. The DNA of the CDR3 is TGTGCCGGCAGAACTCTGACAGGGGATTCACCCCTCCACTTT.

This clonotype was counted a few times. The CDR3 loop reads CASSLGINQPQHF. CDR3 sequence (DNA): TGCGCCAGCAGCTTGGGAATCAATCAGCCCCAGCATTTT. The chain couples TRBV5-1 to TRBJ1-5; no clear D gene. Germline V gene data show CDR1 as SGHRS and CDR2 as YFSETQ. The CDR3 consists of 13 residues. V shed 0 bases and J shed 3 bases, with 4 bases lying between them.

The chain carries TRBV12-5 and TRBJ2-3, with 7 bases fitting TRBD2. The CDR3 is 16 residues long. Germline CDR1 reads LGHNT; CDR2 reads FRNRAP. Unmatched junction bases numbered 7, after V lost 2 bases and J lost 2 bases. This CDR3 is CASGLLVGGYTDTQYF. DNA of the CDR3: TGTGCTAGTGGTTTGTTGGTGGGAGGGTACACAGATACGCAGTATTTT.

This clonotype appeared many times. This chain connects TRBV2 to TRBJ2-2; a weak D match, TRBD2 (5 bases). Germline assignment: CDR1 SNHLY and CDR2 FYNNEI. This CDR3 has 15 amino acids. Deletions cut 7 bases from V and 4 bases from J, with 16 bases between. The CDR3 DNA reads TGTGCCAGCACCGAAAGTGGTAGCGCCACCGGGGAGCTGTTTTTT. Amino acids: CASTESGSATGELFF.

On this clonotype itself: A read error is the likely source, as a far larger clone sits one nucleotide away. The conserved final phenylalanine or tryptophan is absent from the CDR3, which likely points to a read error. The chain is built from TRBV7-2 and TRBJ1-1; no definite D call. This CDR3 is built from 13 residues. Germline V gene lookup returns CDR1 SGHTA and CDR2 FQGNSA. V lost 0 bases to trimming and J lost 1 base, with 3 bases between them. DNA for the CDR3: TGTGCCAGCAGCTTAGCAGGGAACACTGAAGCTTTCCTT. Its translation is CASSLAGNTEAFL.

The table lists this clonotype with a few counts. The chain uses TRBV7-9 and TRBJ2-7; 7 positions match TRBD1. The CDR3 has 12 residues. CDR1 is SEHNR and CDR2 is FQNEAQ in the germline V gene (reference sequence). Germline trimming cut 3 bases from V and 6 bases from J; bases unmatched to any gene: 2. CDR3 sequence reads: CASSFGDSEQYF. Written as DNA, the CDR3 is TGTGCCAGCAGCTTCGGGGACAGCGAGCAGTACTTC.

This clonotype has at least ten counts. The chain has TRBV11-2 and TRBJ2-4; D ambiguous. The CDR3 sequence is 14 residues long. Per germline, CDR1 SGHAT and CDR2 FQNNGV. V was clipped by 1 base and J by 2 bases, with 6 bases between them. The CDR3 DNA reads TGTGCCAGCAGCTTAGGAGGTCCCAAAAACATTCAGTACTTC. Its translation: CASSLGGPKNIQYF.

This clonotype showed up many times. The chain carries TRBV28 and TRBJ2-5; TRBD1 matches at 9 bases. The CDR3 runs to 16 residues. Germline CDR1 is MDHEN and CDR2 is SYDVKM. The J segment lost 5 bases and the V segment lost 6 bases, leaving 13 bases of the junction unmatched. Written as DNA, the CDR3 is TGTGCCAGCAGACCTATGGACAGGGGAAGGAGGGAGACCCAGTACTTC. Translated, it gives CASRPMDRGRRETQYF.

The V and J genes are TRBV12-3 or TRBV12-4 and TRBJ1-5; D not resolved. CDR3 length: 16 residues. V was shortened by 3 bases and J by 0 bases, with 12 bases between the two germline ends. CDR3 amino acids: CASSFSGWGSNQPQHF. Written as DNA, the CDR3 is TGTGCCAGCAGTTTTTCGGGATGGGGTAGCAATCAGCCCCAGCATTTT.

The sample holds many counts of this clonotype. The rearrangement joins TRBV3-1 to TRBJ1-1; D remains unclear. Trimming left V 3 bases short and J 0 bases short, with 5 bases between. The germline gives CDR1 LGHDT, CDR2 YNNKEL (reference sequence). CDR3 length equals 13 residues. The CDR3 sequence is CASSQAMNTEAFF. Written as DNA, the CDR3 is TGTGCCAGCAGCCAGGCAATGAACACTGAAGCTTTCTTT.

This clonotype has a handful of counts. This chain uses TRBV19 with TRBJ1-1, with D perhaps TRBD1 (6 bases). The germline CDR1 and CDR2 sequences are LNHDA and SQIVND (reference sequence). Between the trimmed V and J ends, which lost 5 bases and 5 bases, there was a span of 18 bases. The CDR3 runs 15 residues. The CDR3, as DNA: TGTGCCAGTAGTTTTTCAGGGGACATCGGGACTGAAGCTTTCTTT. Residues: CASSFSGDIGTEAFF. Looking up the rest from reference TRBV19 and TRBJ1-1 gives the full variable domain: DGGITQSPKYLFRKEGQNVTLSCEQNLNHDAMYWYRQDPGQGLRLIYYSQIVNDFQKGDIAEGYSVSREKKESFPLTVTSAQKNPTAFYLCASSFSGDIGTEAFFGQGTRLTVV.

In this sample, this clonotype turned up many times. The chain carries TRBV7-2 and TRBJ1-1; 7 bases are a match to TRBD1. With V trimmed by 5 bases and J by 10 bases, 13 bases remained unmatched. Germline lookup yields CDR1 SGHTA and CDR2 FQGNSA. This CDR3 has 14 amino acids. The CDR3 here is CASSGDSGPRGAFF. The CDR3 DNA reads TGTGCCAGCAGCGGGGACAGTGGCCCCCGGGGAGCTTTCTTT.